These 8 T cell receptor beta chains originate from one sample sequenced in a study of T cells and Merkel cell carcinoma outcomes. Using immunoSEQ multiplex PCR, the repertoire was profiled, and TCRdb retains in-frame clones only, with some absent. The table has over 10,000 clones, roughly 96% seen once. Input material: tumor tissue from Merkel cell carcinoma. The receptor set was obtained from a human donor with Merkel cell carcinoma.

This chain uses TRBV20-1 with TRBJ2-5; D is uncertain. The germline V and J ends were trimmed by 3 bases and 5 bases, with 7 bases remaining between them. CDR1 and CDR2 (germline): DFQATT, SNEGSKA (reference sequence). The CDR3 extends over 11 amino acids. The CDR3 bases are TGCAGTGCTAGGTTAGCTGAGACCCAGTACTTC. As protein: CSARLAETQYF.

With respect to this clone: Mismatch with germline at one junction end may stem from a read error. Other nucleotide sequences from this sample produce the same CDR3. This rearrangement joins TRBV5-1 to TRBJ2-6; D possibly matches TRBD1 or TRBD2 (5 bases each). Germline CDR1 is SGHRS and CDR2 is YFSETQ. CDR3 length: 18 residues. The CDR3 DNA is TGCGCCAGCAGCTTGGATCTCGCAGGGAGCTCTGGGGCCAACGTCCTGACTTTT. This encodes CASSLDLAGSSGANVLTF. The full variable domain, rest sourced from reference TRBV5-1 and TRBJ2-6, is KAGVTQTPRYLIKTRGQQVTLSCSPISGHRSVSWYQQTPGQGLQFLFEYFSETQRNKGNFPGRFSGRQFSNSRSEMNVSTLELGDSALYLCASSLDLAGSSGANVLTFGAGSRLTVL.

V and J are TRBV6-1 and TRBJ2-5; a weak D match, TRBD2 (6 bases). CDR1 and CDR2 (germline): MNHNS, SASEGT. This CDR3 spans 15 amino acids. Deletions cut 2 bases from V and 0 bases from J, with 10 bases between. CDR3 bases: TGTGCCAGCAGTGAAATGGGGGGAGACCAAGAGACCCAGTACTTC. Its translation: CASSEMGGDQETQYF.

The V call is TRBV5-1, the J call TRBJ2-5; TRBD2 matches 8 bases. The CDR3 is 14 amino acids. CDR1 and CDR2 (germline): SGHRS, YFSETQ. V lost 3 bases and J lost 5; bases outside the gene matches: 6. CDR3 DNA sequence: TGCGCCAGCAGCTCCGGACGGGAGGGGGAGACCCAGTACTTC. Translating it yields CASSSGREGETQYF.

The gene calls are TRBV29-1 and TRBJ1-1, with a weak D call TRBD1 (6 bases). Germline CDR1 is SQVTM and CDR2 is ANQGSEA. The CDR3 is made up of 10 amino acids. V lost 7 bases to trimming and J lost 8 bases, with 11 bases between them. The CDR3 reads CSAGGAEAFF. CDR3 sequence (DNA): TGCAGCGCGGGGGGGGCAGAAGCTTTCTTT. The full variable domain, completed using reference TRBV29-1 and TRBJ1-1, is SAVISQKPSRDICQRGTSLTIQCQVDSQVTMMFWYRQQPGQSLTLIATANQGSEATYESGFVIDKFPISRPNLTFSTLTVSNMSPEDSSIYLCSAGGAEAFFGQGTRLTVV.

This chain links TRBV30 with TRBJ2-1; TRBD2 agrees at 7 bases. Per germline, CDR1 GTSNPN and CDR2 SVGIG (reference sequence). With V trimmed by 1 base and J by 7 bases, 7 bases remained unmatched. CDR3 length: 14 residues. The CDR3 nucleotides are TGTGCCTGGAGTGATTGGGTAGCGGGTAATGAGCAGTTCTTC. Translated, it gives CAWSDWVAGNEQFF.

The chain carries TRBV6-5 and TRBJ1-2; D possibly corresponds to TRBD1 (6 bases). The CDR3 contains 15 residues. Looked up from germline, CDR1 is MNHEY and CDR2 is SVGAGI. Deletions cut 0 bases from V and 0 bases from J, with 8 bases between. CDR3 protein: CASSYSYRANYGYTF. DNA of the CDR3: TGTGCCAGCAGTTACTCTTACAGGGCTAACTATGGCTACACCTTC.

The chain has TRBV9 and TRBJ1-1; D might be TRBD1 (5 bases). Per the germline V gene, CDR1 is SGDLS and CDR2 is YYNGEE. V was clipped by 0 bases and J by 5 bases, with 14 bases between them. The CDR3 loop spans 15 amino acids. In DNA form, the CDR3 reads TGTGCCAGCAGCGTAGCGGGGACGCAAGGGACTGAAGCTTTCTTT. It is translated as CASSVAGTQGTEAFF.